This T cell receptor beta chain derives from a study of metastatic and nonmetastatic thyroid tumors. Study details: Patients with malignant and benign thyroid disease provided blood and tumor or nodule tissue, whose repertoires were compared.

Germline lookup yields CDR1 MNHNS and CDR2 SASEGT. This CDR3 contains 12 residues. Trimming left V 4 bases short and J 2 bases short, with 6 bases between. This clone was picked up many times. MiXCR was used by TCRdb to re-call the PCR reads. The table records about 64,000 clones, roughly 16% of them present only once. Until they underwent thyroid surgery, no patient had received any treatment. This chain connects TRBV6-1 to TRBJ2-7; no clear D. The sample taken for sequencing was blood. The source of this sequence is a male donor with papillary thyroid cancer or a benign thyroid nodule (not recorded which). Some clones in this sample may be carry-over from other donors' samples. CDR3 sequence reads: CASSVGTYEQYV. The CDR3 nucleotides read TGTGCCAGCAGTGTAGGCACCTACGAGCAGTACGTC.